This is a list of T cell receptor beta chains from one sample in a study of human T cells and chemical hapten exposure. TCRdb re-derived calls from the reads in MiXCR, one entry per CDR3 protein. The table has roughly 120,000 distinct CDR3 sequences, less than 10% seen once. The sequenced sample consisted of whole blood. The receptor set was obtained from a human donor in good health. Some clones in this sample may be carry-over from other donors' samples. Each CDR3 is given with its conserved first and last residue. D genes are given only for firm matches. Size tells how often a clone was seen (once, few, many) or the class of an expanded clone, and some rows leave it out.

>TRBV29-1|TRBJ2-1|.|many
TGCAGCGTTGGACTGACCTACAATGAGCAGTTCTTC
CSVGLTYNEQFF
>TRBV7-3|TRBJ2-7|.|many
TGTGCCAGCAGCTCGACAGGATTACTCTCCTACGAGCAGTACTTC
CASSSTGLLSYEQYF
>TRBV2|TRBJ1-6|.|few
TGTGCCAGCAGTGAGCGTGGTAATTCACCCCTCCACTTT
CASSERGNSPLHF
>TRBV2|TRBJ2-3|.|many
TGTGCCAGCAGGGACACCGCGCGGGGGCGCGCAGATACGCAGTATTTT
CASRDTARGRADTQYF
>TRBV20-1|TRBJ1-1|.|many
TGCAGTGCTAGAGTGAGGGACATGAACACTGAAGCTTTCTTT
CSARVRDMNTEAFF
>TRBV5-1|TRBJ2-7|.|.
TGCGCCAGCAGCTCGTTGGGGGCTGGCGAGCAGTACTTC
CASSSLGAGEQYF
>TRBV6-5|TRBJ2-7|TRBD2|many
TGTGCCAGCAGTTACTCGGGACTAGCGGGAGGGCCATACGAGCAGTACTTC
CASSYSGLAGGPYEQYF
>TRBV7-2|TRBJ1-5|.|few
TGTGCCAGCAGCTTAGGGGGGAGGGCTCGGGCCAATACTCAGCCCCAGCATTTT
CASSLGGRARANTQPQHF
>TRBV12-3/TRBV12-4|TRBJ2-1|.|.
TGTGCCAGCAGTTTTGGACGGAGCTCCTACAATGAGCAGTTCTTC
CASSFGRSSYNEQFF
>TRBV5-8|TRBJ2-5|.|.
TGTGCCAGCAGCTTCCTCGAGACCCAGTACTTC
CASSFLETQYF
>TRBV5-1|TRBJ1-1|.|.
TGCGCCAGCAGCTTGGTATGGGGGGAAGTGAACACTGAAGCTTTCTTT
CASSLVWGEVNTEAFF
>TRBV29-1|TRBJ1-4|.|many
TGCAGCGTTGAACCCCTGGACAGAAATGAAAAACTGTTTTTT
CSVEPLDRNEKLFF
>TRBV4-2|TRBJ2-2|TRBD2|.
TGTGCCAGCAGCCAAGAAGGCGGGGGGCCCGGGGAGCTGTTTTTT
CASSQEGGGPGELFF
>TRBV19|TRBJ1-1|.|few
TGTGCCAGTAGGGGGTCCCCTGAAGCTTTCTTT
CASRGSPEAFF
>TRBV7-2|TRBJ1-1|TRBD1|.
TGTGCCAGCAGCTTAGTTTTGGACGGGACAGTTATGAACACTGAAGCTTTCTTT
CASSLVLDGTVMNTEAFF
>TRBV19|TRBJ2-7|.|.
TGTGCCAGTAGTCAAGGGCACAGGAGGCCCTCCTACGAGCAGTACTTC
CASSQGHRRPSYEQYF
>TRBV20-1|TRBJ2-1|TRBD2|.
TGCAGTGCCTCCCCGGCGGGGGTGGTAAGCGAGCAGTTCTTC
CSASPAGVVSEQFF
>TRBV25-1|TRBJ1-1|TRBD1|few
TGTGCCAGCAGTGACTCCGACAGGGGGCGAGGCACTGAAGCTTTCTTT
CASSDSDRGRGTEAFF
>TRBV28|TRBJ1-2|.|many
TGTGCCAGCAGGGGGCCCGGGACGCAAGCTAACTATGGCTACACCTTC
CASRGPGTQANYGYTF
>TRBV7-8|TRBJ1-1|.|many
TGTGCCAGCCGAAGAGGACAGCTGAACACTGAAGCTTTCTTT
CASRRGQLNTEAFF
>TRBV12-5|TRBJ2-7|TRBD1|.
TGTGCTAGTGGCGGGACAGTTTCCTACGAGCAGTACTTC
CASGGTVSYEQYF
>TRBV18|TRBJ2-1|.|.
TGTGCCAGCTCACCGGGACGGGCCCCAAGCATGGTCTTC
CASSPGRAPSMVF
>TRBV6-2/TRBV6-3|TRBJ2-5|.|few
TGTGCCAGCAGTTACATCTACAGAGAGACCCAGTACTTC
CASSYIYRETQYF
>TRBV20-1|TRBJ1-1|.|many
TGCAGTGCTAGTCCGGACGGGGGTGGCACTGAAGCTTTCTTT
CSASPDGGGTEAFF
>TRBV18|TRBJ2-1|TRBD2|few
TGTGCCAGCTCACCGCTAGCGGGAGGGCCCGATGAGCAGTTCTTC
CASSPLAGGPDEQFF
>TRBV4-1|TRBJ2-7|.|few
TGCGCCAGCAGCCAAGGGACACTCGTGGGCGAGCAGTACTTC
CASSQGTLVGEQYF
>TRBV4-1|TRBJ2-1|TRBD1|.
TGCGCCAGCAGCCATCCGGGACAGGAGTACAATGAGCAGTTCTTC
CASSHPGQEYNEQFF
>TRBV18|TRBJ2-5|TRBD2|many
TGCGCCAGCAGTCCGGGACTAGCGGGAGTAGAGACCCAGTACTTC
CASSPGLAGVETQYF
>TRBV15|TRBJ2-5|TRBD1|many
TGTGCCACCAGCAGCAAGGACAGGGTGTACCAAGAGACCCAGTACTTC
CATSSKDRVYQETQYF
>TRBV9|TRBJ1-1|.|few
TGTGCCAGCAGCGTAGGGAACAGCATGAACACTGAAGCTTTCTTT
CASSVGNSMNTEAFF
>TRBV11-2|TRBJ1-4|TRBD1|few
TGTGCCAGCAGCTTAGATGGGACAGGGCTGTTTTTT
CASSLDGTGLFF
>TRBV20-1|TRBJ2-1|TRBD2|many
TGCAGTGCTCCAGGACTAGCGGGGGGGGGGAAGTCCTACAATGAGCAGTTCTTC
CSAPGLAGGGKSYNEQFF
>TRBV7-2|TRBJ1-4|.|.
TGTGCCAGCAGCTATGGAGGGACTAATGAAAAACTGTTTTTT
CASSYGGTNEKLFF
>TRBV9|TRBJ2-2|.|few
TGTGCCAGCAGCGTAGGAGTGGGGGACCTCACCGGGGAGCTGTTTTTT
CASSVGVGDLTGELFF
>TRBV27|TRBJ2-7|.|many
TGTGCCAGCAGTTTAGTGGGAGGATCCTACGAGCAGTACTTC
CASSLVGGSYEQYF
>TRBV19|TRBJ2-7|.|few
TGTGCCAGTAGCCCGTTGGGGCAGGTGAGCTCCTACGAGCAGTACTTC
CASSPLGQVSSYEQYF
>TRBV7-2|TRBJ1-2|.|many
TGTGCCAGCAGCCCTAGACCCAGGGCGGGAGGCTACACCTTC
CASSPRPRAGGYTF
>TRBV7-9|TRBJ1-6|TRBD1|few
TGTGCCAGCAGCTCTGACAGGGGGTTACCCCTCCACTTT
CASSSDRGLPLHF
>TRBV6-6|TRBJ2-1|.|.
TGTGCCAGCAGTTACTCAGATGAGCAGTTCTTC
CASSYSDEQFF
>TRBV12-3/TRBV12-4|TRBJ2-6|TRBD1|.
TGTGCCAGCAGTCCGCCATTCAGGGGGTTGGTGCCACAATCTGGGGCCAACGTCCTGACTTTC
CASSPPFRGLVPQSGANVLTF
>TRBV4-1|TRBJ2-1|TRBD1|few
TGCGCCAGCAGCGAGACAGGGGGAGAAATCGATGAGCAGTTCTTC
CASSETGGEIDEQFF
>TRBV6-2/TRBV6-3|TRBJ2-3|.|many
TGTGCCAGCGGGACAATCACGGACACAGATACGCAGTATTTT
CASGTITDTDTQYF
>TRBV6-1|TRBJ2-7|.|few
TGTGCCAGCAGCCTGGGTGCCAGGGGTAAGACCTACGAGCAGTACTTC
CASSLGARGKTYEQYF
>TRBV5-1|TRBJ1-1|.|.
TGCGCCAGCAGACCAGGACCGAACACTGAAGCTTTCTTT
CASRPGPNTEAFF
>TRBV7-8|TRBJ1-5|.|many
TGTGCCAGCAGCTTGGAGAAACAGCTCAATCAGCCCCAGCATTTT
CASSLEKQLNQPQHF
>TRBV5-1|TRBJ2-5|TRBD2|few
TGCGCCAGCAGCTTTAAATTAGCGGGGCCAATACAAGAGACCCAGTACTTC
CASSFKLAGPIQETQYF
>TRBV2|TRBJ2-1|.|.
TGTGCCAGCAGGGAAGATAGTTTGGGCAATGAGCAGTTCTTC
CASREDSLGNEQFF
>TRBV12-3/TRBV12-4|TRBJ2-3|TRBD1|.
TGTGCCAGCAGGGGACAGGGGCTCACAGATACGCAGTATTTT
CASRGQGLTDTQYF
>TRBV6-2/TRBV6-3|TRBJ2-7|.|many
TGTGCCAGCAGTTATGAAGGGTCCGCCTCCTACGAGCAGTACTTC
CASSYEGSASYEQYF
>TRBV4-2|TRBJ1-1|TRBD1|few
TGTGCCAGCAGCCAAGATATATTGGGACAGGGGAATCTGAACACTGAAGCTTTCTTT
CASSQDILGQGNLNTEAFF
>TRBV7-8|TRBJ1-4|TRBD1|many
TGTGCCAGCACCCTCCTCAGGGGGGTCGAGGAAAAACTGTTTTTT
CASTLLRGVEEKLFF
>TRBV6-1|TRBJ2-5|.|few
TGTGCCAGCAGTGGAGGACATCGCCAAGAGACCCAGTACTTC
CASSGGHRQETQYF
>TRBV6-2/TRBV6-3|TRBJ2-7|TRBD1|.
TGTGCCAGCAGTTCCCCGACAGGGAAGGGGAGCGAGCAGTACTTC
CASSSPTGKGSEQYF
>TRBV12-5|TRBJ2-1|TRBD2|.
TGTGCTAGTGGTTTGGGAACTAGCGGGAGGGAGTTCTTC
CASGLGTSGREFF
>TRBV10-3|TRBJ2-5|TRBD2|.
TGTGCCATCAGTGGCCTAGCGGGGGCACAAGAGACCCAGTACTTC
CAISGLAGAQETQYF
>TRBV12-2|TRBJ2-3|.|few
TGTGCAAGTCGCTTCCCTCGCACAGATACGCAGTATTTT
CASRFPRTDTQYF
>TRBV27|TRBJ2-2|.|.
TGTGCCAGCAGCGCATCCGAAACAGGGTACGGCACCGGGGAGCTGTTTTTT
CASSASETGYGTGELFF
>TRBV6-5|TRBJ2-7|.|.
TGTGCCAGCAGAAGAGACCCCTCGCCGGGCGAGCAGTACTTC
CASRRDPSPGEQYF
>TRBV20-1|TRBJ1-6|TRBD1|many
TGCAGTGCTAGGAAGGGACAGAATAATTCACCCCTCCACTTT
CSARKGQNNSPLHF